These T cell receptor beta chains were read from a single sample in a study of PD-1 blockade in mismatch repair-deficient tumors. TCRdb's copy holds only in-frame clones and misses some; the assay was immunoSEQ multiplex PCR. Here the sample spans around 50,000 clones, roughly 80% being singletons. Sequencing used peripheral blood, obtained 4 weeks after starting pembrolizumab. All receptors come from an adult with mismatch repair-deficient cancer. Each CDR3 is given with its conserved first and last residue. The D gene is left open where the match is weak. Not every row has a clone size; where given, it reads once, few, many or a size class.

j_call | d_call | clone_size | cdr3_length | v_call | cdr3_nt | cdr3_aa
TRBJ1-2 | . | . | 13 | TRBV7-2 | TGTGCCAGCAGCTTAGGGGCGGGGGATGGCTACACCTTC | CASSLGAGDGYTF
TRBJ2-2 | . | . | 15 | TRBV13 | TGTGCCAGCAGCTTAGGGCCCCATCAGACCGGGGAGCTGTTTTTT | CASSLGPHQTGELFF
TRBJ2-1 | . | once | 15 | TRBV6-1 | TGTGCCAGCAGTAGAGGCGGGGTATCCTACAATGAGCAGTTCTTC | CASSRGGVSYNEQFF
TRBJ2-1 | TRBD1 | . | 14 | TRBV6-1 | TGTGCCAGCAGTAAGGACAGGGCCTCCAATGAGCAGTTCTTC | CASSKDRASNEQFF
TRBJ2-3 | TRBD2 | . | 14 | TRBV5-6 | TGTGCCAGCAACCCCTCTGGCGGGACTAGGGAGGAGTATTTT | CASNPSGGTREEYF
TRBJ2-7 | . | . | 12 | TRBV6-6 | TGTGCCAGTGGACAATCTGACTACGAGCAGTACTTC | CASGQSDYEQYF
TRBJ1-1 | . | once | 13 | TRBV2 | TGTGCCAGACTTGGGACGGAGAACACTGAAGCTTTCTTT | CARLGTENTEAFF
TRBJ2-7 | TRBD1 | . | 16 | TRBV18 | TGTGCCAGCTCACCAGGTGGACAGGCCGACTCCTACGAGCAGTACTTC | CASSPGGQADSYEQYF
TRBJ1-1 | TRBD1 | . | 14 | TRBV27 | TGTGCCAGCAGGCTCGGGACAGCTAACACTGAAGCTTTCTTT | CASRLGTANTEAFF
TRBJ2-1 | TRBD2 | . | 16 | TRBV19 | TGTGCCAGTACCGATCGGGGCGGGAGATCATACAATGAGCAGTTCTTC | CASTDRGGRSYNEQFF
TRBJ2-1 | . | . | 14 | TRBV7-2 | TGTGCCAGCAGCCGTAGCGGAACCTACAATGAGCAGTTCTTC | CASSRSGTYNEQFF
TRBJ2-1 | . | . | 12 | TRBV11-3 | TGTGCCAGCAGCTTAAAGAACAATGAGCAGTTCTTC | CASSLKNNEQFF
TRBJ1-1 | . | . | 14 | TRBV7-2 | TGTGCCAGCAGCCATGAGGGGATTAACACTGAAGCTTTCTTT | CASSHEGINTEAFF
TRBJ1-3 | . | . | 14 | TRBV30 | TGTGCCTGGAGTGTACCGACGGCTGGAAACACCATATATTTT | CAWSVPTAGNTIYF
TRBJ1-5 | . | . | 18 | TRBV9 | TGTGCCAGCAGCCCCCGAGGCTTCCCCGGTTATGGCAATCAGCCCCAGCATTTT | CASSPRGFPGYGNQPQHF
TRBJ1-4 | . | . | 14 | TRBV5-1 | TGCGCCAGCAGTCCGTACAGCGATAATGAAAAACTGTTTTTT | CASSPYSDNEKLFF
TRBJ2-7 | TRBD2 | . | 16 | TRBV5-6 | TGTGCCAGCAGCTTGGGTGCCCCGGGACTAGCTCTCGAGCAGTACTTC | CASSLGAPGLALEQYF
TRBJ2-7 | . | few | 12 | TRBV19 | TGTGCCAGTAGTGCCACAGGGTTCGAGCAGTACTTC | CASSATGFEQYF
TRBJ2-1 | . | . | 13 | TRBV11-3 | TGTGCCAGCAGCCTCGAGAGCTACAATGAGCAGTTCTTC | CASSLESYNEQFF
TRBJ1-1 | . | . | 14 | TRBV5-4 | TGTGCCAGCAGCCCCGCGGGGGGAAACACTGAAGCTTTCTTT | CASSPAGGNTEAFF
TRBJ2-5 | . | . | 12 | TRBV6-6 | TGTGCCAGCAGTTCGATTGAGGCCACCCAGTACTTC | CASSSIEATQYF
TRBJ2-7 | TRBD1 | few | 11 | TRBV27 | TGTGCCAGCAGCTACAGGGGAGAGCAGTACTTC | CASSYRGEQYF
TRBJ2-1 | TRBD1 | . | 13 | TRBV18 | TGTGCCAGCTCTCCCGACAGGGTCAATGAGCAGTTCTTC | CASSPDRVNEQFF
TRBJ1-2 | TRBD1 | once | 13 | TRBV29-1 | TGCAGCGTAGGGACAGAGACGTTCTATGGCTACACCTTC | CSVGTETFYGYTF
TRBJ1-2 | TRBD1 | once | 14 | TRBV9 | TGTGCCAGCAACGTAAGGGGACAGGGGGATGGCTACACCTTC | CASNVRGQGDGYTF
TRBJ1-1 | . | . | 12 | TRBV27 | TGTGCCAGCAGGGGGGGGAACACTGAAGCTTTCTTT | CASRGGNTEAFF
TRBJ1-5 | . | . | 13 | TRBV19 | TGTGCCAGTAGTATGGGGAGGGAGCAGCCCCAGCATTTT | CASSMGREQPQHF
TRBJ2-6 | . | . | 13 | TRBV29-1 | TGCAGCGTTGGCCTACAAGGGGCCAACGTCCTGACTTTC | CSVGLQGANVLTF
TRBJ2-3 | . | . | 12 | TRBV7-9 | TGTGCCAGCAGCTACTTTAAAGATACGCAGTATTTT | CASSYFKDTQYF
TRBJ2-7 | . | . | 14 | TRBV11-2 | TGTGCCAGCAGCGCCTACAGTGGGGCTGGCGAGCAGTACTTC | CASSAYSGAGEQYF
TRBJ2-6 | . | once | 14 | TRBV6-6 | TGTGCCAGCACCCCAGGATTTGGGGCCAACGTCCTGACTTTC | CASTPGFGANVLTF
TRBJ1-3 | . | once | 13 | TRBV9 | TGTGCCAGCCGCCCCAGGACTGGAAACACCATATATTTT | CASRPRTGNTIYF
TRBJ1-5 | . | . | 13 | TRBV5-6 | TGTGCCAGCAGCTTGGGGACGGGGATACCCCAGCATTTT | CASSLGTGIPQHF
TRBJ2-1 | TRBD1 | . | 16 | TRBV30 | TGTGCCTGGAAATATTTAGGACAGGACCCCTACAATGAGCAGTTCTTC | CAWKYLGQDPYNEQFF
TRBJ1-2 | TRBD1 | once | 19 | TRBV15 | TGTGCCACCAGCAGAGATAAGGGGACAGGGGGCAATTTTCACTATGGCTACACCTTC | CATSRDKGTGGNFHYGYTF
TRBJ2-7 | TRBD2 | . | 16 | TRBV27 | TGTGCCAGCAGTCCCTCGACTAGCGGGAGGGCCTACGAGCAGTACTTC | CASSPSTSGRAYEQYF
TRBJ1-1 | TRBD1 | . | 15 | TRBV4-1 | TGCGCCAGCAGCCGATCGGGACAGGGGCGATTGGAAGCTTTCTTT | CASSRSGQGRLEAFF
TRBJ1-3 | . | . | 14 | TRBV27 | TGTGCCAGCAGTCGCCAGGGGAAGGGGAACACCATATATTTT | CASSRQGKGNTIYF
TRBJ2-3 | TRBD2 | . | 16 | TRBV11-3 | TGTGCCAGCAGTCTGACTAGCGGGTTTAGCACAGATACGCAGTATTTT | CASSLTSGFSTDTQYF
TRBJ1-3 | . | . | 13 | TRBV25-1 | TGTGCCAGCAGTGACTCTTTTGGAAACACCATATATTTT | CASSDSFGNTIYF
TRBJ2-7 | . | . | 15 | TRBV7-6 | TGTGCCAGCAGCTTAATAAGGGCAGAATCCTACGAGCAGTACTTC | CASSLIRAESYEQYF
TRBJ2-4 | TRBD2 | . | 18 | TRBV7-2 | TGTGCCAGCAGCTCACCGGGACTAGCGGGACCTGCCAAAAACATTCAGTACTTC | CASSSPGLAGPAKNIQYF
TRBJ1-2 | . | . | 14 | TRBV6-1 | TGTGCCAGCAGATCCCCCGGCCTAATCTATGGCTACACCTTC | CASRSPGLIYGYTF
TRBJ2-7 | TRBD2 | . | 15 | TRBV2 | TGTGCCAGCACTACGGTAGCGGGAGGGGTTGGCGAGCAGTACTTC | CASTTVAGGVGEQYF
TRBJ2-7 | . | . | 14 | TRBV5-1 | TGCGCCAGCAGCCCGTATACTAGCTCCTACGAGCAGTACTTC | CASSPYTSSYEQYF
TRBJ2-7 | . | . | 10 | TRBV12-5 | TGTGCTAGTGGTTTGGGAGAGCAGTACTTC | CASGLGEQYF
TRBJ2-1 | TRBD2 | . | 17 | TRBV5-6 | TGTGCCAGCAGCCTTAGCTTCAGCGGGAGCTATACCAATGAGCAGTTCTTC | CASSLSFSGSYTNEQFF
TRBJ2-5 | TRBD1 | . | 14 | TRBV7-9 | TGTGCCAGCAGCCCGCAGGGGGCTTGGGAGACCCAGTACTTC | CASSPQGAWETQYF
TRBJ2-1 | . | . | 10 | TRBV6-6 | TGTGCCAGCAGTTTTGGTGAGCAGTTCTTC | CASSFGEQFF
TRBJ2-1 | TRBD2 | . | 16 | TRBV19 | TGTGCCAGTAGTATCCTACTAGCGGGAGGTCGGGATGAGCAGTTCTTC | CASSILLAGGRDEQFF